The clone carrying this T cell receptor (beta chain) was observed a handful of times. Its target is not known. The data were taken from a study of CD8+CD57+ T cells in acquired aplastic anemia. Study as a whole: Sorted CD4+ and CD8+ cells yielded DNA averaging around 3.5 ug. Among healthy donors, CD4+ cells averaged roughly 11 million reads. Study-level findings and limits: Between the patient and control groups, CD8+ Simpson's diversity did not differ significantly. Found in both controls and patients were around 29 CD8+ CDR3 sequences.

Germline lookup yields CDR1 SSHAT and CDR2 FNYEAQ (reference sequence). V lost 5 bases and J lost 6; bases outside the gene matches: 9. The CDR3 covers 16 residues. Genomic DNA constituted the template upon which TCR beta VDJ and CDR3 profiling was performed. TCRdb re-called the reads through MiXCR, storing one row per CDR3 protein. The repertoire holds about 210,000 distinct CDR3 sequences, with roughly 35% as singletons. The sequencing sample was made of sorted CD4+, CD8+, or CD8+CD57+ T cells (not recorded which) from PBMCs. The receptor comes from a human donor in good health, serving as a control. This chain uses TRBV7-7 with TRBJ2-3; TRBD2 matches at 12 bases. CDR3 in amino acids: CASSPELAGGRDTQYF. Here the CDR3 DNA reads TGTGCCAGCAGCCCTGAGCTAGCGGGGGGGCGCGATACGCAGTATTTT. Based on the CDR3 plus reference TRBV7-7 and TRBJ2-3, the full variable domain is GAGVSQSPRYKVTKRGQDVTLRCDPISSHATLYWYQQALGQGPEFLTYFNYEAQPDKSGLPSDRFSAERPEGSISTLTIQRTEQRDSAMYRCASSPELAGGRDTQYFGPGTRLTVL.